This T cell receptor (beta chain) stems from a study of OX40 agonist ivuxolimab in advanced cancers. The overall study: Participants could have had prior anti-PD-1, anti-PD-L1 or anti-CTLA-4 therapy, and around 40% had some.

The germline gives CDR1 KGHSH, CDR2 LQKENI. Trimming stripped 2 bases from V and 2 bases from J, with 7 bases between. The CDR3 has 14 amino acids. Profiling relied on immunoSEQ multiplex PCR, and the TCRdb table lists in-frame clones only, not all of them. Of about 58,000 clones detected, about 89% appear once; the ten largest clones hold roughly 0.75%. The source material was CD4+ or CD8+ T cells sorted from blood, sampled in a trial of the OX40 agonist ivuxolimab. The chain uses TRBV18 and TRBJ1-3; D not resolved. This TCR derives from an adult with an advanced solid tumor such as melanoma, head and neck, liver or kidney cancer. Written as DNA, the CDR3 is TGTGCCAGCTCACCAGGCCGGGCTGGAAACACCATATATTTT. Protein product: CASSPGRAGNTIYF.